This section outlines one T cell receptor (beta chain) sequence together with its context. Its antigen remains unknown. Total RNA from whole blood was isolated with no T cell sorting. These data belong to a study of monozygotic twins with inflammatory bowel disease. Study findings and constraints: Other individuals had fewer clonotypes in common with IBD patients than with healthy twins, especially with disease activity.

TCRdb reprocessed the 5' RACE reads; each CDR3 protein has one entry and no DNA is given. Its table records roughly 160,000 distinct CDR3 sequences. The CDR3 contains 15 residues. Germline assignment: CDR1 SGHDT and CDR2 YYEEEE. The TCR sequence derives from a human donor with ulcerative colitis or Crohn's disease, or a healthy co-twin of an affected twin (not recorded which). This sequence joins TRBV5-6 and TRBJ1-5; TCRdb lists TRBD1, though no DNA is available to test this call. Sequenced: blood. CDR3 in amino acids: CASSFRTGGNQPQHF. The entire variable domain, with the rest obtained from reference TRBV5-6 and TRBJ1-5, is as follows: DAGVTQSPTHLIKTRGQQVTLRCSPKSGHDTVSWYQQALGQGPQFIFQYYEEEERQRGNFPDRFSGHQFPNYSSELNVNALLLGDSALYLCASSFRTGGNQPQHFGDGTRLSIL.